The 23 T cell receptor beta chains listed next were all sequenced from one sample in a study of blood T cells in healthy people across ages. It was with a sample-barcoded 5' primer and a J-beta primer mix that a second PCR of roughly 7 to 12 cycles was run. One entry per CDR3 protein results from TCRdb running MiXCR on the 5' RACE reads. This table has 1.5 million to 2 million distinct CDR3 sequences, roughly 27% appearing once. The sequenced sample consisted of blood. The receptors were gathered from a woman in her twenties or thirties in good health.

The CDR3 loop reads CAAYPDSGGMNEQFF. The DNA of the CDR3 is TGTGCCGCCTACCCCGACAGCGGGGGGATGAATGAGCAGTTCTTC. This sequence joins TRBV6-6 and TRBJ2-1; 9 bases line up with TRBD2. Trimming cost V 11 bases and J 7 bases; bases outside gene matches: 15. This CDR3 spans 15 amino acids. Germline CDR1 reads MNHNY; CDR2 reads SVGAGI (reference sequence).

The sample holds many counts of this clonotype. The chain couples TRBV24-1 to TRBJ2-3; D is unresolved. The V and J ends lost 3 bases and 1 base respectively, with 4 bases between them. Germline V CDR1 and CDR2: KGHDR, SFDVKD. This CDR3 spans 13 amino acids. The CDR3 loop is CATSDDGTDTQYF. The DNA for the CDR3 is TGTGCCACCAGTGATGATGGCACAGATACGCAGTATTTT.

The chain uses TRBV20-1 and TRBJ2-1; unclear D gene. The CDR3 contains 12 residues. CDR1 and CDR2 from the germline V gene are DFQATT and SNEGSKA (reference sequence). V lost 7 bases, J lost 5 bases, and 12 bases lay in between. CDR3 protein: CSVKLDDNEQFF. DNA of the CDR3: TGCAGTGTAAAGTTAGACGACAATGAGCAGTTCTTC.

This clonotype came up many times. The gene calls are TRBV6-5 and TRBJ2-5; perhaps D is TRBD1 or TRBD2 (6 bases each). V lost 2 bases and J lost 4, with 14 bases in between. Germline V gene data show CDR1 as MNHEY and CDR2 as SVGAGI. This CDR3 region has 15 residues. CDR3 sequence: CASSYGGRVRETQYF. The CDR3 DNA reads TGTGCCAGCAGTTACGGGGGGCGGGTTCGAGAGACCCAGTACTTC.

The chain combines TRBV4-1 with TRBJ1-3, with TRBD1 matching over 8 bases. J lost 4 bases, V lost 0 bases, and 5 bases had no gene match. Germline V CDR1 and CDR2: MGHRA, YSYEKL. The length of the CDR3 is 16 residues. The CDR3 here is CASSQEVTGVGNTIYF. The CDR3 nucleotides read TGCGCCAGCAGCCAAGAGGTGACAGGGGTCGGAAACACCATATATTTT.

The chain is built from TRBV4-1 and TRBJ2-5; 9 positions match TRBD1. Germline V gene data show CDR1 as MGHRA and CDR2 as YSYEKL. This CDR3 spans 16 amino acids. Unmatched junction bases numbered 7, after V lost 1 base and J lost 4 bases. As DNA, the CDR3 is TGCGCCAGCAGCCAAGGGGGACAGGGATCGGGAGAGACCCAGTACTTC. It is translated as CASSQGGQGSGETQYF.

The sample holds a few counts of this clonotype. V and J are TRBV29-1 and TRBJ1-2; no definite D call. This CDR3 is 13 amino acids long. V was clipped by 7 bases and J by 5 bases, with 17 bases between them. Germline CDR1 SQVTM, CDR2 ANQGSEA. The CDR3 loop reads CSGIAGIGYGYTF. In DNA, the CDR3 is TGCAGCGGTATCGCGGGCATCGGATATGGCTACACCTTC.

This sequence joins TRBV28 and TRBJ2-1; D is possibly TRBD2 (7 bases). Per germline, CDR1 MDHEN and CDR2 SYDVKM. V was pared by 4 bases and J by 7 bases, with 17 bases between. The CDR3 contains 15 residues. The CDR3 region is CASSSRFRGGNEQFF. CDR3 DNA: TGTGCCAGCAGTTCCCGGTTCAGGGGAGGGAATGAGCAGTTCTTC.

CDR3 region: CASSIAGETDTQYF. In nucleotides, the CDR3 is TGTGCCAGTAGTATAGCGGGGGAAACAGATACGCAGTATTTT. This chain joins TRBV19 and TRBJ2-3; D perhaps matches TRBD2 (6 bases). Germline V gene sequence: CDR1 LNHDA, CDR2 SQIVND (reference sequence). V lost 1 base to trimming and J lost 3 bases, with 8 bases between them. The CDR3 covers 14 residues.

The J gene is TRBJ1-1, the V gene TRBV3-1; D is undetermined. The germline V gene has CDR1 LGHDT and CDR2 YNNKEL (reference sequence). With 3 bases removed from V and 1 base from J, the gap between germline ends came to 9 bases. The CDR3 contains 14 residues. The CDR3 DNA reads TGTGCCAGCAGCCACTATGACAAGAACACTGAAGCTTTCTTT. Its translation is CASSHYDKNTEAFF. Using reference TRBV3-1 and TRBJ1-1 for the parts outside the CDR3, the full variable domain is DTAVSQTPKYLVTQMGNDKSIKCEQNLGHDTMYWYKQDSKKFLKIMFSYNNKELIINETVPNRFSPKSPDKAHLNLHINSLELGDSAVYFCASSHYDKNTEAFFGQGTRLTVV.

This clonotype was seen a few times. The rearrangement links TRBV18 to TRBJ1-2; 11 bases line up with TRBD1. The germline CDR1 and CDR2 sequences are KGHSH and LQKENI. This CDR3 contains 16 residues. V lost 6 bases, J lost 4 bases, and 10 bases stayed unmatched. The CDR3 nucleotides read TGTGCCAGCTCGCCGGGACAGGGGGAAGTGGGCTATGGCTACACCTTC. This codes for CASSPGQGEVGYGYTF.

There are a few counts of this clonotype. This sequence joins TRBV4-1 and TRBJ2-5; 7 bases match TRBD2. J gave up 0 bases and V 1 base, and 8 bases lay outside the gene matches. The CDR3 loop spans 17 amino acids. Germline V gene data show CDR1 as MGHRA and CDR2 as YSYEKL. The CDR3 bases are TGCGCCAGCAGCCAAGGGCTAGTGGGGGGGTACCAAGAGACCCAGTACTTC. Encoded protein: CASSQGLVGGYQETQYF.

The chain couples TRBV7-2 to TRBJ2-3; D possibly matches TRBD1 or TRBD2 (5 bases each). This CDR3 has 16 amino acids. With 5 bases removed from V and 0 bases from J, the gap between germline ends came to 15 bases. The V gene's germline CDR1 is SGHTA and CDR2 FQGNSA. This CDR3 is CASSHRTSPSTDTQYF. The CDR3 region has the DNA TGTGCCAGCAGCCACAGGACTTCGCCTAGCACAGATACGCAGTATTTT.

Turning to this clonotype: One end of the junction fails to match germline, which may point to a read error. The chain recombines TRBV20-1 with TRBJ1-4; D gene unclear. This CDR3 spans 15 amino acids. Germline-derived CDR1 and CDR2 are DFQATT and SNEGSKA (reference sequence). CDR3 protein: CSASLSGKTDEKLFF. CDR3 in DNA: TGCAGTGCTAGTCTATCAGGAAAAACTGATGAAAAACTGTTTTTT.

The J gene is TRBJ2-1, the V gene TRBV29-1; TRBD2 matches 8 bases. CDR1 is SQVTM and CDR2 is ANQGSEA in the germline V gene. This CDR3 is 11 amino acids long. With V trimmed by 8 bases and J by 6 bases, 3 bases remained unmatched. This CDR3 reads CSRREVNEQFF. CDR3 nucleotide sequence: TGCAGCAGGCGGGAGGTCAATGAGCAGTTCTTC.

V gene TRBV11-2 combines with J gene TRBJ2-2; 11 bases line up with TRBD2. V lost 3 bases and J lost 6; bases outside the gene matches: 6. This CDR3 has 16 amino acids. Germline V gives CDR1 SGHAT, CDR2 FQNNGV. The CDR3 reads CASSFSGRAVAGELFF. Here the CDR3 DNA reads TGTGCCAGCAGCTTTAGCGGGAGGGCCGTAGCCGGGGAGCTGTTTTTT.

This sequence joins TRBV19 and TRBJ1-5; 12 bases line up with TRBD1. The CDR3 is 18 residues long. V dropped 6 bases and J dropped 2; count of bases not matched to a gene: 11. Germline lookup yields CDR1 LNHDA and CDR2 SQIVND (reference sequence). The DNA for the CDR3 is TGTGCCAGTAGCCTTCGGGGGACAGGGGGCCGTCGCAATCAGCCCCAGCATTTT. Translation: CASSLRGTGGRRNQPQHF.

V gene TRBV2 combines with J gene TRBJ2-3, with D perhaps given as TRBD1 or TRBD2 (6 bases each). Looked up from germline, CDR1 is SNHLY and CDR2 is FYNNEI. The ends were cut back, 2 bases at V and 1 base at J, with 13 bases in the middle. This CDR3 spans 16 amino acids. The CDR3 nucleotides read TGTGCCAGCAGTGAAAATGGGGGGCTCGGCACAGATACGCAGTATTTT. This encodes CASSENGGLGTDTQYF.

This sequence joins TRBV29-1 and TRBJ1-1; TRBD1 might be the D (5 bases). Deletions cut 4 bases from V and 5 bases from J, with 11 bases between. The CDR3 totals 12 residues. Germline assignment: CDR1 SQVTM and CDR2 ANQGSEA. The CDR3 loop reads CSVVRGQTEAFF. The CDR3 nucleotides read TGCAGCGTTGTAAGGGGTCAAACTGAAGCTTTCTTT.

This clonotype was picked up one time. A read error is possible here, since a much larger clone lies one base away. The chain couples TRBV10-3 to TRBJ2-1, with 12 bases matching TRBD2. The CDR3 extends over 14 amino acids. V lost 11 bases, J lost 5 bases, and 7 bases stayed unmatched. Germline V gene data show CDR1 as ENHRY and CDR2 as SYGVKD. The CDR3 here is CALTSSGGDNEQFF. CDR3 sequence (DNA): TGTGCCCTCACATCTAGCGGGGGGGACAATGAGCAGTTCTTC.

The J gene is TRBJ2-3, the V gene TRBV6-6; TRBD1 agrees at 9 bases. The CDR3 has 14 amino acids. Germline V gene data show CDR1 as MNHNY and CDR2 as SVGAGI (reference sequence). The V gene end was trimmed by 7 bases and the J gene end by 4 bases; junction bases not matched to a gene: 6. CDR3 sequence (DNA): TGTGCCAGCAACCGGGACAGGGCTGCAGATACGCAGTATTTT. Translating it yields CASNRDRAADTQYF.

The V and J genes are TRBV27 and TRBJ1-2, with 10 bases lining up with TRBD1. V was clipped by 5 bases and J by 6 bases; unmatched bases: 15. The CDR3 consists of 17 residues. Germline CDR1 MNHEY, CDR2 SMNVEV (reference sequence). The CDR3 region has the DNA TGTGCCAGCAGTCCTACTCCGGGACAGGGGTACAGCGATGGCTACACCTTC. It encodes CASSPTPGQGYSDGYTF.

V usage is TRBV20-1 and J usage is TRBJ2-2, with 9 bases fitting TRBD2. The CDR3 spans 17 residues. After removal of 0 bases from V and 8 bases from J, the junction contained 13 bases not matched to a gene. Germline V gene lookup returns CDR1 DFQATT and CDR2 SNEGSKA (reference sequence). DNA for the CDR3: TGCAGTGCTAGAGATAGTCAGCGGGGGGCCGGTGGTGGGGAGCTGTTTTTT. It codes for CSARDSQRGAGGGELFF.